Presented here are 29 T cell receptor beta chains from one specimen sequenced in a study of spatial heterogeneity in lung cancer. Points from the study as a whole: Tumor mutation count correlated with how many alpha and beta TCRs expanded intratumorally.

As for time point: sample taken at primary tumor resection. Antigens of these TCRs are unknown. MiXCR was run by TCRdb on the 5' RACE reads, yielding one entry per CDR3 protein. The data contain 20,000 to 30,000 distinct CDR3 sequences, approximately 9% of them singletons. The input for sequencing was lung tumor tissue, taken at surgery. These receptors all stem from a male donor with early-stage non-small cell lung cancer.

The V call is TRBV18, the J call TRBJ1-5; TRBD1 is a possible D gene (6 bases). CDR1 is KGHSH, CDR2 LQKENI, per germline. Deletions cut 9 bases from V and 0 bases from J, with 9 bases between. This CDR3 contains 13 residues. The CDR3 DNA reads TGTGCCAGTCGACAGGATAGCAATCAGCCCCAGCATTTT. It is translated as CASRQDSNQPQHF.

This clonotype occurred many times. Here the CDR3 reads CASSLGRGNEQYF. CDR3 bases: TGTGCCAGCAGCTTAGGGAGGGGGAACGAGCAGTACTTC. This chain links TRBV7-2 with TRBJ2-7, with D perhaps matching TRBD1 or TRBD2 (6 bases each). Trimming stripped 1 base from V and 5 bases from J, with 9 bases between. This CDR3 has 13 amino acids. Germline V lookup: CDR1 SGHTA, CDR2 FQGNSA.

This clonotype was seen a few times. This chain joins TRBV10-3 and TRBJ1-4, with D possibly being TRBD1 (6 bases). V shed 2 bases and J shed 7 bases, with 14 bases lying between them. Germline CDR1 reads ENHRY; CDR2 reads SYGVKD. This CDR3 comprises 15 residues. Here the CDR3 reads CAISENGGQGEKLFF. Written as DNA, the CDR3 is TGTGCCATCAGTGAGAACGGGGGGCAGGGTGAAAAACTGTTTTTT.

This clonotype was observed a few times. V gene TRBV20-1 combines with J gene TRBJ2-1; TRBD2 is a possible D gene (6 bases). The V end was cut by 0 bases, the J end by 12 bases, with 15 bases between. The CDR3 covers 13 residues. Germline CDR1 reads DFQATT; CDR2 reads SNEGSKA (reference sequence). The CDR3 here is CSARDRTTPRQFF. DNA for the CDR3: TGCAGTGCTAGAGATAGGACTACCCCACGGCAGTTCTTC.

This clonotype was seen ten or more times. Written as DNA, the CDR3 is TGTGCCAGCAGCCCCGCCGGTAGCTCCTACGAGCAGTACTTC. Translated, it gives CASSPAGSSYEQYF. The V and J genes are TRBV7-3 and TRBJ2-7; no clear D gene. The CDR3 covers 14 residues. Trimming cost V 5 bases and J 0 bases, with 11 bases left between them. Germline V gene data show CDR1 as SGHTA and CDR2 as FQGTGA. Combining the CDR3 with reference TRBV7-3 and TRBJ2-7 gives the whole variable domain GAGVSQTPSNKVTEKGKYVELRCDPISGHTALYWYRQSLGQGPEFLIYFQGTGAADDSGLPNDRFFAVRPEGSVSTLKIQRTERGDSAVYLCASSPAGSSYEQYFGPGTRLTVT.

This clonotype was found many times. This chain links TRBV13 with TRBJ2-5; 10 positions match TRBD2. The germline V gene has CDR1 PRHDT and CDR2 FYEKMQ (reference sequence). J gave up 3 bases and V 7 bases, and 8 bases lay outside the gene matches. This CDR3 has 15 residues. The CDR3 is CASNTHGLAEETQYF. The CDR3 nucleotides read TGTGCCAGCAACACTCATGGACTAGCGGAAGAGACCCAGTACTTC. Based on the CDR3 plus reference TRBV13 and TRBJ2-5, the full variable domain is AAGVIQSPRHLIKEKRETATLKCYPIPRHDTVYWYQQGPGQDPQFLISFYEKMQSDKGSIPDRFSAQQFSDYHSELNMSSLELGDSALYFCASNTHGLAEETQYFGPGTRLLVL.

In its sample, this clonotype is medium-sized. The V call is TRBV28, the J call TRBJ2-3; no firm D call. The CDR3 has 14 amino acids. The ends were cut back, 7 bases at V and 1 base at J, with 12 bases in the middle. Per the germline V gene, CDR1 is MDHEN and CDR2 is SYDVKM. Written as DNA, the CDR3 is TGTGCCAGCACGGGCGCCCAAGGCACAGATACGCAGTATTTT. Its translation: CASTGAQGTDTQYF.

The V and J genes are TRBV15 and TRBJ1-5; TRBD1 might be the D (5 bases). V gave up 4 bases and J gave up 3 bases, with 16 bases separating them. Looked up from germline, CDR1 is LNHNV and CDR2 is YYDKDF (reference sequence). The CDR3 totals 16 residues. This chain's CDR3 is CATSTLSRGDNQPQHF. CDR3 nucleotides: TGTGCCACCAGCACCTTAAGTAGGGGCGACAATCAGCCCCAGCATTTT.

This clonotype was detected a few times. J is TRBJ2-5 and V is TRBV7-6; 12 bases are shared with TRBD2. This CDR3 is built from 15 residues. The germline V gene encodes CDR1 SGHVS and CDR2 FNYEAQ. The ends lost 4 bases at V and 5 bases at J; junction bases unmatched: 5. CDR3 DNA sequence: TGTGCCAGCAGCTCTAGCGGGGGGGCCTGGGAGACCCAGTACTTC. As protein: CASSSSGGAWETQYF.

At least ten counts were recorded for this clonotype. V is TRBV6-2 or TRBV6-3 and J is TRBJ2-3; D might be TRBD2 (6 bases). Trimming took 6 bases from V and 2 from J, leaving 18 bases between them. This CDR3 has 16 amino acids. The germline gives CDR1 MNHEY, CDR2 SVGEGT. CDR3 bases: TGTGCCAGCAGCCGATCTCCTAGCGAATCCACAGATACGCAGTATTTT. Translating it yields CASSRSPSESTDTQYF.

This clonotype has ten or more counts. The V call is TRBV11-2, the J call TRBJ2-4; D uncertain. The CDR3 consists of 11 residues. The V gene's germline CDR1 is SGHAT and CDR2 FQNNGV. V was cut by 5 bases and J by 10 bases, with 9 bases left in between. Here the CDR3 reads CASSPLRIQYF. The CDR3 DNA follows: TGTGCCAGCAGCCCGCTGAGGATTCAGTACTTC.

Many counts were recorded for this clonotype. The chain employs TRBV11-2 and TRBJ2-1; no clear D gene. The CDR3 totals 13 residues. Germline CDR1 is SGHAT and CDR2 is FQNNGV. The V and J ends lost 1 base and 6 bases respectively, with 7 bases between them. The CDR3 nucleotides are TGTGCCAGCAGCTTAGGGCCCGTCAATGAGCAGTTCTTC. It translates to CASSLGPVNEQFF.

This clonotype has a count of ten or more. The V and J genes are TRBV2 and TRBJ1-1, with D perhaps TRBD1 (6 bases). CDR1 is SNHLY and CDR2 is FYNNEI in the germline V gene. Trimming removed 3 bases at V and 1 base at J, with 15 bases between. The CDR3 runs to 16 residues. The CDR3 DNA sequence: TGTGCCAGCAGTGAGGGCAGGGGAGGAACGAACACTGAAGCTTTCTTT. Translated, it gives CASSEGRGGTNTEAFF.

The rearrangement joins TRBV20-1 to TRBJ2-7; possibly TRBD2 for D (7 bases). V shed 4 bases and J shed 0 bases, with 13 bases lying between them. The CDR3 totals 14 residues. Germline V lookup: CDR1 DFQATT, CDR2 SNEGSKA (reference sequence). CDR3 sequence (DNA): TGCAGTGCTACTTACCGGGGGGCCTCCTACGAGCAGTACTTC. Its protein product is CSATYRGASYEQYF.

This clonotype was recorded at least ten times. The chain couples TRBV7-3 to TRBJ2-1; the D call may be TRBD1 or TRBD2 (5 bases each). Trimming pared 3 bases from V and 0 bases from J, leaving 15 bases between. There are 17 residues in the CDR3. In germline, CDR1 is SGHTA, CDR2 FQGTGA. Here the CDR3 reads CASSLTKGPSSYNEQFF. DNA for the CDR3: TGTGCCAGCAGCTTGACCAAGGGACCAAGCTCCTACAATGAGCAGTTCTTC. Using reference TRBV7-3 and TRBJ2-1 for the parts outside the CDR3, the full variable domain is GAGVSQTPSNKVTEKGKYVELRCDPISGHTALYWYRQSLGQGPEFLIYFQGTGAADDSGLPNDRFFAVRPEGSVSTLKIQRTERGDSAVYLCASSLTKGPSSYNEQFFGPGTRLTVL.

The V call is TRBV7-8, the J call TRBJ2-7, with 13 bases that match TRBD2. Trimming removed 2 bases from V and 6 bases from J; junction bases left unmatched: 7. Looked up from germline, CDR1 is SGHVS and CDR2 is FQNEAQ. The CDR3 extends over 16 amino acids. The CDR3 DNA reads TGTGCCAGCAGCTTAAACCCGCGGACTAGCGGGGGCGAGCAGTACTTC. Protein sequence: CASSLNPRTSGGEQYF.

J is TRBJ2-7 and V is TRBV20-1; D might be TRBD2 (7 bases). Trimming cost V 2 bases and J 7 bases, with 27 bases left between them. The CDR3 spans 17 residues. Germline V gives CDR1 DFQATT, CDR2 SNEGSKA (reference sequence). The CDR3 DNA follows: TGCAGTGCTAGACCGCTACAGGGCGGGGGCCTGGCAGGGGAGCAGTACTTC. This gives the protein CSARPLQGGGLAGEQYF.

This rearrangement joins TRBV6-1 to TRBJ2-2; maybe TRBD1 (6 bases). The germline gives CDR1 MNHNS, CDR2 SASEGT. The CDR3 loop spans 15 amino acids. The V and J ends lost 4 bases and 6 bases respectively, with 15 bases between them. CDR3 coding DNA: TGTGCCAGCAGTGTCCGGGACACATATGCCGGGGAGCTGTTTTTT. Protein: CASSVRDTYAGELFF.

This clonotype was seen ten or more times. The V and J genes are TRBV30 and TRBJ2-2; D call uncertain. Trimming shortened V by 4 bases and J by 1 base, and 10 bases separated the two germline ends. The CDR3 has 14 residues. Germline V gene lookup returns CDR1 GTSNPN and CDR2 SVGIG (reference sequence). The CDR3 spells CAWKRPGNTGELFF. The CDR3 nucleotides are TGTGCCTGGAAAAGGCCAGGGAACACCGGGGAGCTGTTTTTT.

This clonotype was counted at least ten times. This chain joins TRBV25-1 and TRBJ2-3; D ambiguous. The germline V and J ends were trimmed by 3 bases and 8 bases, with 3 bases remaining between them. The V gene's germline CDR1 is MGHDK and CDR2 SYGVNS. The CDR3 loop spans 10 amino acids. CDR3 bases: TGTGCCAGCAGTGATGGTACGCAGTATTTT. Its translation is CASSDGTQYF.

The chain is built from TRBV5-1 and TRBJ2-7; 9 bases map to TRBD2. Germline trimming cut 2 bases from V and 7 bases from J; bases unmatched to any gene: 10. Per the germline V gene, CDR1 is SGHRS and CDR2 is YFSETQ. The CDR3 loop spans 15 amino acids. CDR3 loop: CASSLQAGGAGEQYF. CDR3 sequence (DNA): TGCGCCAGCAGCTTACAAGCGGGAGGCGCAGGGGAGCAGTACTTC. The variable domain in full, with the rest retrieved from reference TRBV5-1 and TRBJ2-7, is KAGVTQTPRYLIKTRGQQVTLSCSPISGHRSVSWYQQTPGQGLQFLFEYFSETQRNKGNFPGRFSGRQFSNSRSEMNVSTLELGDSALYLCASSLQAGGAGEQYFGPGTRLTVT.

This clonotype was counted ten times or more. The gene calls are TRBV6-4 and TRBJ2-3; TRBD2 aligns across 10 bases. V gave up 2 bases and J gave up 1 base; unmatched junction bases: 0. Germline-derived CDR1 and CDR2 are MRHNA and SNTAGT. The CDR3 sequence is 15 residues long. The CDR3 bases are TGTGCCAGCAGTGACGGGACTAGCGGCACAGATACGCAGTATTTT. Protein product: CASSDGTSGTDTQYF.

Notes on this clonotype: A much more abundant neighbour one base away suggests this may be a read error. The V and J genes are TRBV20-1 and TRBJ2-7, with 15 bases fitting TRBD2. The CDR3 extends over 16 amino acids. Germline-derived CDR1 and CDR2 are DFQATT and SNEGSKA (reference sequence). The J segment lost 5 bases and the V segment lost 0 bases, leaving 5 bases of the junction unmatched. CDR3 bases: TGCAGTGCTAGAGACCTGGGACTAGCGGGAGGAGACGAGCAGTACTTC. Encoded protein: CSARDLGLAGGDEQYF.

This clonotype was observed many times. The chain couples TRBV18 to TRBJ2-5, with D unclear. CDR3 length: 13 amino acids. Germline V gene sequence: CDR1 KGHSH, CDR2 LQKENI. Trimming shortened V by 6 bases and J by 1 base, and 9 bases separated the two germline ends. The DNA of the CDR3 is TGTGCCAGCTCGCCAACCCCCCAAGAGACCCAGTACTTC. Residues: CASSPTPQETQYF.

This clonotype came up many times. V and J are TRBV27 and TRBJ1-6, with TRBD1 identical over 8 bases. The ends lost 5 bases at V and 8 bases at J; junction bases unmatched: 11. Per germline, CDR1 MNHEY and CDR2 SMNVEV (reference sequence). This CDR3 spans 16 amino acids. CDR3 DNA: TGTGCCAGCAGTCCCAGGACAGGGACTACGCATTCACCCCTCCACTTT. Residues: CASSPRTGTTHSPLHF.

Many counts were recorded for this clonotype. This chain connects TRBV29-1 to TRBJ2-1; 9 nucleotides align to TRBD2. V lost 1 base and J lost 9; bases outside the gene matches: 1. The germline CDR1 and CDR2 sequences are SQVTM and ANQGSEA. The CDR3 spans 12 residues. Here the CDR3 DNA reads TGCAGCGTTGAAGGACTAGCGGTTGAGCAGTTCTTC. It encodes CSVEGLAVEQFF.

This clonotype has ten or more counts. V and J are TRBV4-1 and TRBJ2-2; 9 bases are a match to TRBD1. J lost 5 bases, V lost 1 base, and 29 bases had no gene match. The CDR3 has 24 amino acids. Germline V gene lookup returns CDR1 MGHRA and CDR2 YSYEKL. The CDR3 loop is CASSQVIYWDRVQLALKWTGELFF. CDR3 nucleotide sequence: TGCGCCAGCAGCCAAGTGATTTACTGGGACAGGGTACAACTAGCGTTAAAGTGGACCGGGGAGCTGTTTTTT.

By share of the sample, this clonotype is large. The chain carries TRBV7-6 and TRBJ2-2; 11 bases map to TRBD2. CDR3 length: 17 residues. Unmatched junction bases numbered 9, after V lost 5 bases and J lost 4 bases. Germline V lookup: CDR1 SGHVS, CDR2 FNYEAQ. CDR3 sequence (DNA): TGTGCCAGCAGCCTGCTACTAGCGGGGGTCCTCACCGGGGAGCTGTTTTTT. Protein sequence: CASSLLLAGVLTGELFF.

Only a few counts were recorded for this clonotype. This rearrangement joins TRBV28 to TRBJ2-2, with 10 bases matching TRBD2. Germline V gene lookup returns CDR1 MDHEN and CDR2 SYDVKM. The V gene end was trimmed by 10 bases and the J gene end by 5 bases; junction bases not matched to a gene: 10. CDR3 length: 15 amino acids. The CDR3 nucleotides are TGTGCCATCCCTTTAGCGGGAGGTGGGACCGGGGAGCTGTTTTTT. It translates to CAIPLAGGGTGELFF.